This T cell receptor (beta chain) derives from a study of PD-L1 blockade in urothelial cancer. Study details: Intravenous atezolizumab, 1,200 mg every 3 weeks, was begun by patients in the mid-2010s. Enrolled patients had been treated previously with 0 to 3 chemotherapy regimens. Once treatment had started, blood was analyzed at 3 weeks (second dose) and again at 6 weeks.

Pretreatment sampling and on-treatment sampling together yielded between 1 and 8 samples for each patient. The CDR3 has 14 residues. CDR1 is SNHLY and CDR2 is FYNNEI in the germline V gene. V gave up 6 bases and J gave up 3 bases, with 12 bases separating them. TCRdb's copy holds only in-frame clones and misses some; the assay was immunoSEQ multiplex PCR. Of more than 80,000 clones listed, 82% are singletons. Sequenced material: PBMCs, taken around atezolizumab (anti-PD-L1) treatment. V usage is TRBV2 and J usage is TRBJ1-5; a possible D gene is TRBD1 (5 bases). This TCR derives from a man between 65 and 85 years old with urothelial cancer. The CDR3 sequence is CASSPRGFNQPQHF. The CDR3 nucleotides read TGTGCCAGCAGCCCGCGGGGCTTCAATCAGCCCCAGCATTTT. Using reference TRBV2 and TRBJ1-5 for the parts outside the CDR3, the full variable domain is EPEVTQTPSHQVTQMGQEVILRCVPISNHLYFYWYRQILGQKVEFLVSFYNNEISEKSEIFDDQFSVERPDGSNFTLKIRSTKLEDSAMYFCASSPRGFNQPQHFGDGTRLSIL.